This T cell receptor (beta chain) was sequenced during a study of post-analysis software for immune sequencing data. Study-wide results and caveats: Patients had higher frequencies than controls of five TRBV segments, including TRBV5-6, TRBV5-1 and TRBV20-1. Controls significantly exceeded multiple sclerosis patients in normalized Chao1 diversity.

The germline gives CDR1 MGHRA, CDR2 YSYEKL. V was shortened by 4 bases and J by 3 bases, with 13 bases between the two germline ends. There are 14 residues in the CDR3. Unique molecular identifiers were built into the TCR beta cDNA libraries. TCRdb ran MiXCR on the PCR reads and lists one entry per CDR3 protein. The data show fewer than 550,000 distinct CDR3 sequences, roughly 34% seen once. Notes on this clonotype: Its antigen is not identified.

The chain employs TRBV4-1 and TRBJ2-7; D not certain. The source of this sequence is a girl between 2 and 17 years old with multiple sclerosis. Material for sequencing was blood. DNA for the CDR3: TGCGCCAGCAGCCGAGGCCTAGGCAGCTACGAGCAGTACTTC. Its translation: CASSRGLGSYEQYF.